Presented here are 21 T cell receptor beta chains from one specimen sequenced in a study of shared T cell receptors in the human thymus. TCRdb's copy holds only in-frame clones and misses some; the assay was immunoSEQ multiplex PCR. The sample records under 700,000 clones, around 78% being singletons. The sample was also reused in another study, on human thymus T cells.

Input material: thymocytes. The receptors were sampled from a boy in the first two years of life with a congenital heart defect.

This CDR3 reads CATYGLAGPDTQYF. The CDR3 DNA is TGTGCCACGTACGGACTAGCGGGCCCAGATACGCAGTATTTT. The V call is TRBV15, the J call TRBJ2-3, with TRBD2 matching 11 bases. The CDR3 extends over 14 amino acids. The germline gives CDR1 LNHNV, CDR2 YYDKDF (reference sequence). The trim removed 9 bases at V and 4 bases at J, leaving 6 bases unmatched.

The V gene is TRBV27, the J gene TRBJ1-5; D gene uncertain. CDR1 is MNHEY and CDR2 is SMNVEV in the germline V gene (reference sequence). This CDR3 region has 13 residues. Trimming took off 4 bases at V and 7 bases at J, with 11 bases between the two ends. CDR3 nucleotide sequence: TGTGCCAGCAGTTCCACCGGGAGCCAGCCCCAGCATTTT. This gives the protein CASSSTGSQPQHF.

The rearrangement joins TRBV2 to TRBJ1-3; 7 bases agree with TRBD1. Germline V gene sequence: CDR1 SNHLY, CDR2 FYNNEI. The CDR3 covers 16 residues. J was trimmed by 2 bases and V by 6 bases; bases with no gene match: 10. The CDR3 loop reads CASSNPDRAAGNTIYF. CDR3 in DNA: TGTGCCAGCAGCAATCCCGACAGGGCGGCTGGAAACACCATATATTTT.

This chain connects TRBV29-1 to TRBJ2-7; 9 nucleotides line up with TRBD1. V dropped 4 bases and J dropped 1; count of bases not matched to a gene: 2. CDR3 length equals 13 residues. Germline V CDR1 and CDR2: SQVTM, ANQGSEA. CDR3 amino acids: CSVAGTGSYEQYF. The CDR3 nucleotides read TGCAGCGTTGCCGGGACAGGGTCCTACGAGCAGTACTTC.

The chain links TRBV4-1 to TRBJ2-7, with D possibly being TRBD2 (6 bases). Deletions cut 0 bases from V and 6 bases from J, with 18 bases between. The CDR3 is 16 residues long. Germline CDR1 is MGHRA and CDR2 is YSYEKL. This CDR3 is CASSQDPFGGKSEQYF. CDR3 DNA: TGCGCCAGCAGCCAAGATCCATTTGGAGGGAAAAGCGAGCAGTACTTC.

Notes on this clone: Other DNA sequences in this sample translate to the same CDR3. The chain links TRBV5-5 to TRBJ2-1; the match to TRBD2 covers 14 bases. The V gene's germline CDR1 is SGHKS and CDR2 YYEKEE (reference sequence). This CDR3 has 15 amino acids. V lost 4 bases, J lost 5 bases, and 2 bases stayed unmatched. CDR3 in DNA: TGTGCCAGCAGCCCGGGACTAGCGGGAGACAATGAGCAGTTCTTC. Its protein product is CASSPGLAGDNEQFF.

The J gene is TRBJ2-7, the V gene TRBV12-2; the table calls TRBD2, which could not be checked here. TRBV12-2 is deemed a pseudogene. This CDR3 comprises 20 residues. The CDR3 region is CASRLAGLARSTPFSYEQYF. Here the CDR3 DNA reads TGTGCAAGTCGCTTAGCGGGACTAGCCCGAAGCACTCCCTTCTCCTACGAGCAGTACTTC.

The chain couples TRBV4-1 to TRBJ1-1; perhaps TRBD1 as D (5 bases). Germline CDR1 MGHRA, CDR2 YSYEKL. CDR3 length: 17 residues. Trimming took off 0 bases at V and 1 base at J, with 15 bases between the two ends. CDR3 DNA: TGCGCCAGCAGCCAAGACTTCCCCAGGGCAGGGAACACTGAAGCTTTCTTT. This encodes CASSQDFPRAGNTEAFF.

The chain is built from TRBV27 and TRBJ2-7; no clear D gene. The germline V gene encodes CDR1 MNHEY and CDR2 SMNVEV (reference sequence). This CDR3 spans 11 amino acids. The V gene lost 6 bases and the J gene lost 3 bases, with 6 bases spanning the gap. The CDR3 nucleotides read TGTGCCAGCAGGGCAGTCTACGAGCAGTACTTC. As protein: CASRAVYEQYF.

This clone was observed a handful of times. The rearrangement uses TRBV4-3 and TRBJ2-5; 8 positions agree with TRBD2. Trimming removed 3 bases from V and 2 bases from J; junction bases left unmatched: 14. Germline assignment: CDR1 LGHNA and CDR2 YSLEER. The CDR3 sequence is 18 residues long. This CDR3 is CASSHSTPWTSRQETQYF. DNA of the CDR3: TGCGCCAGCAGCCACTCTACTCCTTGGACTAGCCGGCAAGAGACCCAGTACTTC.

This clone was picked up a small number of times. The gene calls are TRBV6-5 and TRBJ2-5; 8 bases are a match to TRBD2. The J call may be in error: the DNA end matches TRBJ2-7 better. The germline V gene has CDR1 MNHEY and CDR2 SVGAGI. The CDR3 is 16 amino acids. This CDR3 is CASSYFTSGADYEQYF. The CDR3 bases are TGTGCCAGCAGTTACTTCACTAGCGGAGCAGACTACGAGCAGTACTTC.

This clone appeared a few times. V and J are TRBV18 and TRBJ2-7; 7 nucleotides line up with TRBD2. Losses at the gene ends were 5 bases for V and 0 bases for J; bases not matched to a gene: 13. The CDR3 runs 17 residues. Germline CDR1 reads KGHSH; CDR2 reads LQKENI. The CDR3 sequence: CASSSLPLADNSYEQYF. In DNA, the CDR3 is TGTGCCAGCTCATCACTCCCCCTAGCGGATAACTCCTACGAGCAGTACTTC. Complete variable domain (other parts from reference TRBV18 and TRBJ2-7): NAGVMQNPRHLVRRRGQEARLRCSPMKGHSHVYWYRQLPEEGLKFMVYLQKENIIDESGMPKERFSAEFPKEGPSILRIQQVVRGDSAAYFCASSSLPLADNSYEQYFGPGTRLTVT.

The chain has TRBV19 and TRBJ2-1; 9 nucleotides line up with TRBD2. V lost 7 bases to trimming and J lost 3 bases; unmatched junction nucleotides: 7. Germline CDR1 LNHDA, CDR2 SQIVND (reference sequence). The CDR3 totals 15 residues. The CDR3 DNA sequence: TGTGCCAGTACGGGCGGGAGGGGGGACTACAATGAGCAGTTCTTC. Its translation: CASTGGRGDYNEQFF.

This clone has a handful of counts. V gene TRBV11-3 combines with J gene TRBJ2-7; D is undetermined. The CDR3 sequence is 12 residues long. V was pared by 1 base and J by 6 bases, with 7 bases between. Per germline, CDR1 SGHNT and CDR2 YENEEA. CDR3 in amino acids: CASSLVVGEQYF. CDR3 bases: TGTGCCAGCAGCTTAGTGGTCGGCGAGCAGTACTTC.

V is TRBV6-1 and J is TRBJ2-1; a weak D match, TRBD1 (6 bases). This CDR3 has 17 residues. CDR1 is MNHNS and CDR2 is SASEGT in the germline V gene. V gave up 4 bases and J gave up 2 bases, with 18 bases separating them. CDR3 in amino acids: CASSGPPGTHAYNEQFF. For the CDR3, the DNA is TGTGCCAGCAGTGGGCCCCCCGGGACACACGCCTACAATGAGCAGTTCTTC.

J is TRBJ2-7 and V is TRBV11-3, with TRBD1 identical over 9 bases. The CDR3 totals 19 residues. The V gene end was trimmed by 0 bases and the J gene end by 2 bases; junction bases not matched to a gene: 14. CDR1 SGHNT and CDR2 YENEEA come from the germline V gene. CDR3 nucleotide sequence: TGTGCCAGCAGCTTAGAAGGGACAGGGTCCCGGAGTACTACCTACGAGCAGTACTTC. Residues: CASSLEGTGSRSTTYEQYF.

The rearrangement links TRBV6-6 to TRBJ1-2, with TRBD1 matching 9 bases. The junction had 1 base not matched to a gene; V was cut back by 0 bases and J by 5 bases. Germline CDR1 is MNHNY and CDR2 is SVGAGI (reference sequence). The CDR3 totals 14 residues. The CDR3 sequence: CASSYSGQGYGYTF. The DNA of the CDR3 is TGTGCCAGCAGTTACTCGGGACAGGGTTATGGCTACACCTTC.

This chain links TRBV7-9 with TRBJ1-4; TRBD1 agrees at 8 bases. Germline V gene sequence: CDR1 SEHNR, CDR2 FQNEAQ (reference sequence). The V gene end was trimmed by 6 bases and the J gene end by 5 bases; junction bases not matched to a gene: 5. The CDR3 runs to 14 residues. The CDR3 region has the DNA TGTGCCAGCAGAACAGGGGGTTCCAATGAAAAACTGTTTTTT. Translation gives CASRTGGSNEKLFF.

This sequence joins TRBV5-6 and TRBJ2-1, with a tentative D call TRBD1 (5 bases). With 5 bases removed from V and 8 bases from J, the gap between germline ends came to 11 bases. Germline V gives CDR1 SGHDT, CDR2 YYEEEE. CDR3 length equals 12 residues. The CDR3 DNA reads as TGTGCCAGCAGGACAGATATAGATGAGCAGTTCTTC. Protein product: CASRTDIDEQFF.

The chain employs TRBV6-5 and TRBJ1-1, with TRBD1 matching 7 bases. The CDR3 spans 13 residues. CDR1 is MNHEY, CDR2 SVGAGI, per germline. J gave up 7 bases and V 5 bases, and 7 bases lay outside the gene matches. The CDR3 sequence: CASSGDSCFEAFF. CDR3 sequence (DNA): TGTGCCAGCAGTGGGGACAGCTGTTTTGAAGCTTTCTTT.

J is TRBJ2-5 and V is TRBV6-5; tentative D call: TRBD2 (7 bases). Germline loops: CDR1 MNHEY, CDR2 SVGAGI. This CDR3 is 11 amino acids long. Between the trimmed V and J ends, which lost 7 bases and 5 bases, there was a span of 8 bases. CDR3 loop: CASKGGETQYF. CDR3 DNA: TGTGCCAGCAAGGGGGGGGAGACCCAGTACTTC.